One sample yielded the 3 T cell receptor beta chains listed below, sequenced in a study of siplizumab effects on memory and regulatory T cells. The table came from immunoSEQ multiplex PCR; TCRdb's copy has only in-frame clones and leaves some out. The table shows around 58,000 clones, with approximately 82% occurring only once. Sequenced material: memory CD4+ T cells sorted from blood. The receptors derive from a human donor in good health.

The chain's CDR3 is CASSPYFRASQYGYTF. CDR3 nucleotides: TGTGCCAGCAGTCCCTACTTCAGGGCCTCTCAATATGGCTACACCTTC. The V and J genes are TRBV27 and TRBJ1-2; D might be TRBD1 (5 bases). CDR1 MNHEY and CDR2 SMNVEV come from the germline V gene (reference sequence). This CDR3 region has 16 residues. Trimming removed 5 bases at V and 5 bases at J, with 21 bases between.

The rearrangement links TRBV7-6 to TRBJ1-6; D gene uncertain. This CDR3 comprises 13 residues. The germline gives CDR1 SGHVS, CDR2 FNYEAQ. Trimming pared 1 base from V and 10 bases from J, leaving 8 bases between. DNA of the CDR3: TGTGCCAGCAGCTTAGAGGAGAGATCACCCCTCCACTTT. It yields the protein CASSLEERSPLHF.

This chain connects TRBV2 to TRBJ2-3, with 7 bases lining up with TRBD1. The CDR3 covers 13 residues. With 11 bases clipped from V and 8 bases from J, the junction kept 13 bases outside the gene matches. Germline-derived CDR1 and CDR2 are SNHLY and FYNNEI. CDR3 loop: CAGRQGMGSTQYF. CDR3 DNA: TGTGCCGGTAGACAGGGCATGGGTAGTACGCAGTATTTT. The full variable domain, in which reference TRBV2 and TRBJ2-3 provide the parts outside the CDR3, is EPEVTQTPSHQVTQMGQEVILRCVPISNHLYFYWYRQILGQKVEFLVSFYNNEISEKSEIFDDQFSVERPDGSNFTLKIRSTKLEDSAMYFCAGRQGMGSTQYFGPGTRLTVL.